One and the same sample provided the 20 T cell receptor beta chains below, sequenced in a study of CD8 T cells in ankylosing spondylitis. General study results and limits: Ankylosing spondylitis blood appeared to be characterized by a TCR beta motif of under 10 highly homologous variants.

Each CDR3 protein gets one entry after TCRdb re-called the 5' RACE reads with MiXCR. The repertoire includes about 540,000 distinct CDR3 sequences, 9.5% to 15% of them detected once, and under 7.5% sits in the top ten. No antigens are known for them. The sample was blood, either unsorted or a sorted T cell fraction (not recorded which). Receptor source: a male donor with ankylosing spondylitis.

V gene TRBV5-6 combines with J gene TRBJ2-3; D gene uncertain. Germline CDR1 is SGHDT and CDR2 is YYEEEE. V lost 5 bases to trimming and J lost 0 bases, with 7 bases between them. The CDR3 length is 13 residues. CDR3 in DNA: TGTGCCAGCAGGAAGGCTAGCACAGATACGCAGTATTTT. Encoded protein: CASRKASTDTQYF.

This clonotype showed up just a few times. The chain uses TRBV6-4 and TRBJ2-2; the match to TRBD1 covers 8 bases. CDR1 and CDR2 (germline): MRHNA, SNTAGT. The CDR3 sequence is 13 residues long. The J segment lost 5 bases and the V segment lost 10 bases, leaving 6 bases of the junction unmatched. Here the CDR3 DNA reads TGTGCCACGATGGACAGGGCGACCGGGGAGCTGTTTTTT. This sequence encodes CATMDRATGELFF.

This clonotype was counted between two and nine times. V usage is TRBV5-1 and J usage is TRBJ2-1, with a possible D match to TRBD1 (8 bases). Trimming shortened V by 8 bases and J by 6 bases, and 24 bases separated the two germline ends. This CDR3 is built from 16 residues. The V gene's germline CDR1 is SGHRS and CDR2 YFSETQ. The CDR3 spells CARLTREDREINEQFF. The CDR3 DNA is TGCGCCAGGCTAACCCGGGAGGACAGGGAGATCAATGAGCAGTTCTTC.

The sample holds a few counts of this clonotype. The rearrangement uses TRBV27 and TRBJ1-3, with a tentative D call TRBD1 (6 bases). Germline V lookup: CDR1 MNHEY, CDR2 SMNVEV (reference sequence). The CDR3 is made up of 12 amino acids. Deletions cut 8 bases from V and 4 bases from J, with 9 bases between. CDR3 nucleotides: TGTGCCAGCCGGGGGCAGGGAAACACCATATATTTT. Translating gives CASRGQGNTIYF.

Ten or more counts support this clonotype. CDR3 sequence: CASSRGRASADTQYF. In nucleotides, the CDR3 is TGTGCCAGCAGCCGCGGGAGGGCCAGCGCAGATACGCAGTATTTT. The chain is built from TRBV7-8 and TRBJ2-3; TRBD2 matches at 9 bases. The CDR3 sequence is 15 residues long. Germline V gene data show CDR1 as SGHVS and CDR2 as FQNEAQ. Trimming cost V 5 bases and J 4 bases; bases outside gene matches: 7.

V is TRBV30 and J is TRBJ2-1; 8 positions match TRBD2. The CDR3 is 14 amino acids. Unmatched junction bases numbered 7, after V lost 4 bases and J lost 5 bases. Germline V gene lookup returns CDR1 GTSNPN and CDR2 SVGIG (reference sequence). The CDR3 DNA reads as TGTGCCTGGAAAATTAGCGGGAACAACAATGAGCAGTTCTTC. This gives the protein CAWKISGNNNEQFF. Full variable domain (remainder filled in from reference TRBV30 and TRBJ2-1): SQTIHQWPATLVQPVGSPLSLECTVEGTSNPNLYWYRQAAGRGLQLLFYSVGIGQISSEVPQNLSASRPQDRQFILSSKKLLLSDSGFYLCAWKISGNNNEQFFGPGTRLTVL.

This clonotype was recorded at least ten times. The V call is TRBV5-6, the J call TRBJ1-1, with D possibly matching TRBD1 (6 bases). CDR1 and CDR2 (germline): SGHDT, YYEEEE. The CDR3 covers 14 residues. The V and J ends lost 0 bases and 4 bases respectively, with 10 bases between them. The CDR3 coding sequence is TGTGCCAGCAGCTTGGTAGGGGGGGCCACTGAAGCTTTCTTT. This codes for CASSLVGGATEAFF.

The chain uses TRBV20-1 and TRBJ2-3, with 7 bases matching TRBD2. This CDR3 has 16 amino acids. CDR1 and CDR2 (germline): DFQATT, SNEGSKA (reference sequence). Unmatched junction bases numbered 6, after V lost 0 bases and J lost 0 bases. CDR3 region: CSARDALSGSTDTQYF. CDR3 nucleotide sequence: TGCAGTGCTAGAGACGCCCTTAGCGGGAGCACAGATACGCAGTATTTT.

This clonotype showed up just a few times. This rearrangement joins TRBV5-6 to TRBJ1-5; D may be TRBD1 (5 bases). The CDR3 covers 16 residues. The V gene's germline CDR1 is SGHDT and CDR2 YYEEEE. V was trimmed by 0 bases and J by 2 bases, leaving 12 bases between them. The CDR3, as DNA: TGTGCCAGCAGCTTGGCGGTTTGGGGCGGCAATCAGCCCCAGCATTTT. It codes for CASSLAVWGGNQPQHF.

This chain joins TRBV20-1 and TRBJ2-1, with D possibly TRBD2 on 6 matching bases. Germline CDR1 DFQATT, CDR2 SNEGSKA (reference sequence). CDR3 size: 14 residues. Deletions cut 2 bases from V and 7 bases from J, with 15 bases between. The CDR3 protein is CSARRLRGRNEQFF. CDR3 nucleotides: TGCAGTGCTAGACGACTGCGGGGCAGGAATGAGCAGTTCTTC.

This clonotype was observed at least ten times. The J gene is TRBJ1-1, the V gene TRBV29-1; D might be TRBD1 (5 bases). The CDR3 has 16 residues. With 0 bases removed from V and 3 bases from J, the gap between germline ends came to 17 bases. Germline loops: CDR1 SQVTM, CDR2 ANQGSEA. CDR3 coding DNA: TGCAGCGTTGAAGAGGGGTGGGGGACTGCGGACACTGAAGCTTTCTTT. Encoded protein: CSVEEGWGTADTEAFF.

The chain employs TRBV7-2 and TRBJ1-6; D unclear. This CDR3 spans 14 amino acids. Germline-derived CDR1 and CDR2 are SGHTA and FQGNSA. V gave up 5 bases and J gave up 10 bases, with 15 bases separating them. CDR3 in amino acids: CASSEIWGESPLHF. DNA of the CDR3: TGTGCCAGCAGCGAAATCTGGGGAGAATCACCCCTCCACTTT.

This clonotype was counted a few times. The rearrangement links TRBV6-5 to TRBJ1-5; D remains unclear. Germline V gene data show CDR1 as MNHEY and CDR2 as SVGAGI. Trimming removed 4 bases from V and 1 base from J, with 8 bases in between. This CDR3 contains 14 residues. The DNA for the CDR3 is TGTGCCAGCAGTTCGTGGGGAAGCAATCAGCCCCAGCATTTT. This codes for CASSSWGSNQPQHF.

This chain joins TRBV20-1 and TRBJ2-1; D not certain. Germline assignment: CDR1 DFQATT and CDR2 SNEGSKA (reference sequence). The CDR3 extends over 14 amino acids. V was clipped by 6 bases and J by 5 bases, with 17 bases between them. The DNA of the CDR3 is TGCAGTGCCCCTTCACTCGGTGCTGACAATGAGCAGTTCTTC. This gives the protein CSAPSLGADNEQFF.

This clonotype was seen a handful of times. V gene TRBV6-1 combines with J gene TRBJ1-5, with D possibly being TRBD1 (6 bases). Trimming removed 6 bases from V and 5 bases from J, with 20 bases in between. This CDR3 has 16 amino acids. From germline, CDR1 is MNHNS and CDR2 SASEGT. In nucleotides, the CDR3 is TGTGCCAGCAGCTCACGACCGGGACAAACATATCAGCCCCAGCATTTT. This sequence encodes CASSSRPGQTYQPQHF.

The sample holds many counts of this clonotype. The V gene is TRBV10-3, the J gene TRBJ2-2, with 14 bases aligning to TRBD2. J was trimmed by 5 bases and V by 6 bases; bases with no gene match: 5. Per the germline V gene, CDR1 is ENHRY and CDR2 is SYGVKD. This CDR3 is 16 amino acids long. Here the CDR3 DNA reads TGTGCCATCAGAGGGACTAGCGGGAGTAGGACCGGGGAGCTGTTTTTT. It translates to CAIRGTSGSRTGELFF.

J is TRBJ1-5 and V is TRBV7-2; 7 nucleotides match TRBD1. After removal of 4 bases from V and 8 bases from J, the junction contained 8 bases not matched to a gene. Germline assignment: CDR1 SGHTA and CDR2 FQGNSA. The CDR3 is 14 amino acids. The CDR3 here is CASSSRGWGKPQHF. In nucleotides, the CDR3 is TGTGCCAGCAGCTCCAGGGGGTGGGGGAAGCCCCAGCATTTT.

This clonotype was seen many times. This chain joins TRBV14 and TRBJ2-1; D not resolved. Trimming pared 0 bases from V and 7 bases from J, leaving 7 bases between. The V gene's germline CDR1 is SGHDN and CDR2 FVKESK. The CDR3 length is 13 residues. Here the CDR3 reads CASSQDLGNEQFF. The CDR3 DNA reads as TGTGCCAGCAGCCAAGACTTAGGTAATGAGCAGTTCTTC.

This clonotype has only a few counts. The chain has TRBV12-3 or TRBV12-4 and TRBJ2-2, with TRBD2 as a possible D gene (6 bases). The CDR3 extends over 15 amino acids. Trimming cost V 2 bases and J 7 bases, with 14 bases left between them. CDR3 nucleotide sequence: TGTGCCAGCAGTTTACGGCGGGGCCAGGGCGGGGAGCTGTTTTTT. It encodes CASSLRRGQGGELFF.

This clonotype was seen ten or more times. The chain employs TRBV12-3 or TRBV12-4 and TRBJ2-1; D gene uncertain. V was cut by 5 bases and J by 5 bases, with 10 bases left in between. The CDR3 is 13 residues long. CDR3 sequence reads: CASSPGFNNEQFF. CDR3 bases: TGTGCCAGCAGTCCCGGCTTCAACAATGAGCAGTTCTTC.